The 27 T cell receptor beta chains below come from one sample, sequenced in a study of blood T cells in healthy people across ages (dated by TCRdb to between 2015 and 2016). Library creation used 5' RACE. The sequencer was an Illumina HiSeq 2500. A second about 6 to 11 cycle PCR used a sample-barcoded 5' primer and a J-beta primer mix. The public reads were reanalyzed by TCRdb: fastp trimming at Q25, MiXCR alignment, in-frame beta chains only. Every entry covers one CDR3 protein and lists the most common genes and DNA from its rows. The sample table holds around 1.5 million distinct CDR3 sequences, of which 30% to 40% were seen once. The ten largest clones capture over 9% of the sample. The sample was blood. These TCRs come from a woman in her twenties or thirties in good health.

This clonotype was recorded a few times. V usage is TRBV6-6 and J usage is TRBJ2-7; TRBD1 matches at 11 bases. Germline CDR1 and CDR2: MNHNY and SVGAGI (reference sequence). The CDR3 consists of 15 residues. With V trimmed by 9 bases and J by 3 bases, 10 bases remained unmatched. CDR3 sequence: CASAYGTGGGYEQYF. CDR3 coding DNA: TGTGCCAGTGCTTACGGGACAGGGGGGGGCTACGAGCAGTACTTC.

This clonotype was observed a handful of times. The rearrangement joins TRBV29-1 to TRBJ1-1; D may be TRBD1 (6 bases). V was shortened by 7 bases and J by 0 bases, with 12 bases between the two germline ends. The length of the CDR3 is 13 residues. Germline CDR1 SQVTM, CDR2 ANQGSEA. CDR3 residues: CSARTEMNTEAFF. As DNA, the CDR3 is TGCAGCGCCCGGACAGAGATGAACACTGAAGCTTTCTTT.

The J gene is TRBJ2-4, the V gene TRBV2; 13 bases line up with TRBD2. Germline CDR1 SNHLY, CDR2 FYNNEI. The CDR3 extends over 18 amino acids. The V gene end was trimmed by 5 bases and the J gene end by 0 bases; junction bases not matched to a gene: 7. The CDR3, as DNA: TGTGCCAGCAGTTTACTAGCGGGAGGGCCCTTAGCCAAAAACATTCAGTACTTC. Residues: CASSLLAGGPLAKNIQYF.

This clonotype has just a few counts. J is TRBJ1-2 and V is TRBV3-1, with 7 bases matching TRBD1. Germline lookup yields CDR1 LGHDT and CDR2 YNNKEL (reference sequence). J lost 4 bases, V lost 4 bases, and 9 bases had no gene match. This CDR3 has 15 amino acids. Written as DNA, the CDR3 is TGTGCCAGCAGCCGCCAGGGGGGGGGTGGCTATGGCTACACCTTC. Protein: CASSRQGGGGYGYTF.

J is TRBJ1-5 and V is TRBV20-1, with a weak D call TRBD1 (5 bases). V lost 0 bases and J 8 bases, leaving 14 bases between the germline ends. Germline values: CDR1 DFQATT, CDR2 SNEGSKA (reference sequence). The CDR3 spans 14 residues. CDR3 loop: CSARDHGPGEPQHF. For the CDR3, the DNA is TGCAGTGCTAGAGATCACGGGCCGGGGGAGCCCCAGCATTTT.

This clonotype has only a few counts. This chain joins TRBV20-1 and TRBJ1-2; D possibly corresponds to TRBD1 (6 bases). The germline V gene encodes CDR1 DFQATT and CDR2 SNEGSKA (reference sequence). The CDR3 sequence is 12 residues long. Trimming left V 4 bases short and J 6 bases short, with 12 bases between. The CDR3 DNA sequence: TGCAGTGCTACCTCACAGGGTGATGGCTACACCTTC. This codes for CSATSQGDGYTF.

DNA of the CDR3: TGCGCCAGCAGCCCTGGACAGGGTTTTGGCGGGGAGCTGTTTTTT. This translates into CASSPGQGFGGELFF. The chain is built from TRBV5-1 and TRBJ2-2, with 8 bases lining up with TRBD1. CDR3 length equals 15 residues. J gave up 7 bases and V 4 bases, and 9 bases lay outside the gene matches. CDR1 and CDR2 (germline): SGHRS, YFSETQ.

This clonotype appeared a few times. This chain joins TRBV12-3 or TRBV12-4 and TRBJ2-1, with a tentative D call TRBD2 (5 bases). V was pared by 4 bases and J by 7 bases, with 17 bases between. CDR3 size: 15 residues. In DNA, the CDR3 is TGTGCCAGCAGTTCTCTCGGAGGAGGTGAGAATGAGCAGTTCTTC. It codes for CASSSLGGGENEQFF.

This clonotype has a single count. V usage is TRBV30 and J usage is TRBJ1-2, with D possibly TRBD1 on 5 matching bases. CDR3 size: 18 residues. Germline V CDR1 and CDR2: GTSNPN, SVGIG (reference sequence). The V and J ends lost 1 base and 2 bases respectively, with 23 bases between them. Here the CDR3 reads CAWSASPTARNSNYGYTF. Here the CDR3 DNA reads TGTGCCTGGAGTGCCTCCCCGACAGCCAGAAATAGCAACTATGGCTACACCTTC. The entire variable domain, with the rest obtained from reference TRBV30 and TRBJ1-2, is as follows: SQTIHQWPATLVQPVGSPLSLECTVEGTSNPNLYWYRQAAGRGLQLLFYSVGIGQISSEVPQNLSASRPQDRQFILSSKKLLLSDSGFYLCAWSASPTARNSNYGYTFGSGTRLTVV.

The chain joins TRBV2 to TRBJ2-1; D uncertain. The CDR3 loop spans 16 amino acids. Per the germline V gene, CDR1 is SNHLY and CDR2 is FYNNEI. V lost 7 bases and J 2 bases, leaving 18 bases between the germline ends. The CDR3 nucleotides read TGTGCCAGCATCGAGCCCGACCAACACCCCTACAATGAGCAGTTCTTC. It is translated as CASIEPDQHPYNEQFF.

The chain joins TRBV7-3 to TRBJ2-3; TRBD2 matches at 11 bases. The CDR3 is 15 residues long. With 0 bases clipped from V and 5 bases from J, the junction kept 1 base outside the gene matches. In germline, CDR1 is SGHTA, CDR2 FQGTGA. In DNA, the CDR3 is TGTGCCAGCAGCTTAACAGGACTAGCGGGAGATACGCAGTATTTT. Translation gives CASSLTGLAGDTQYF.

The rearrangement uses TRBV3-1 and TRBJ2-4, with D possibly TRBD2 on 6 matching bases. The CDR3 extends over 15 amino acids. Germline CDR1 and CDR2: LGHDT and YNNKEL (reference sequence). V gave up 1 base and J gave up 13 bases, with 20 bases separating them. The CDR3 DNA sequence: TGTGCCAGCAGCCAAGCAGCGGCACCGGGGGTTGAGCAGTACTTC. This translates into CASSQAAAPGVEQYF.

This clonotype was seen ten or more times. V is TRBV10-3 and J is TRBJ2-5; 9 bases align to TRBD1. The V gene's germline CDR1 is ENHRY and CDR2 SYGVKD. The trim removed 3 bases at V and 2 bases at J, leaving 7 bases unmatched. This CDR3 contains 16 residues. The CDR3 coding sequence is TGTGCCATCAGTGACCCTATGGGGACAGGGCAAGAGACCCAGTACTTC. It codes for CAISDPMGTGQETQYF.

The CDR3 DNA reads as TGTGCCAGCAGTTTATATGGGATACAGGACAGTAGTCAGCCCCAGCATTTT. Its translation is CASSLYGIQDSSQPQHF. The V gene is TRBV28, the J gene TRBJ1-5; D perhaps matches TRBD1 (6 bases). This CDR3 contains 17 residues. V was pared by 1 base and J by 6 bases, with 19 bases between. Germline CDR1 is MDHEN and CDR2 is SYDVKM.

This clonotype was counted many times. The chain has TRBV4-1 and TRBJ2-5, with D possibly TRBD1 on 5 matching bases. V was cut by 5 bases and J by 0 bases, with 13 bases left in between. Germline V lookup: CDR1 MGHRA, CDR2 YSYEKL. The CDR3 is made up of 15 amino acids. The DNA for the CDR3 is TGCGCCAGCAGCAAGACCCCAGGGTACCAAGAGACCCAGTACTTC. Its translation is CASSKTPGYQETQYF.

The CDR3 DNA reads TGTGCCAGCAGTGAAGGGCAGGGGGCAGAGACCCAGTACTTC. Translated, it gives CASSEGQGAETQYF. The chain employs TRBV6-1 and TRBJ2-5, with 8 bases that match TRBD1. Germline V gene data show CDR1 as MNHNS and CDR2 as SASEGT. This CDR3 is 14 amino acids long. V gave up 1 base and J gave up 4 bases; unmatched junction bases: 2.

This chain uses TRBV7-9 with TRBJ2-1; 7 bases fit TRBD2. The CDR3 covers 15 residues. Trimming took 8 bases from V and 6 from J; bases not matched to a gene: 13. CDR1 is SEHNR, CDR2 FQNEAQ, per germline (reference sequence). CDR3 region: CASGATAGWGNEQFF. The CDR3 bases are TGTGCCAGCGGAGCTACAGCGGGATGGGGCAATGAGCAGTTCTTC.

Concerning this clonotype: Mismatch with germline at one junction end may stem from a read error. The J gene is TRBJ2-5, the V gene TRBV20-1, with 9 positions matching TRBD1. The CDR3 sequence is 19 residues long. Germline assignment: CDR1 DFQATT and CDR2 SNEGSKA (reference sequence). CDR3 coding DNA: TGCAGTGCCTCAGTCCACCTGACAGGGGGATTTTTGTACCAGGAGACCCAGTACTTC. Translated: CSASVHLTGGFLYQETQYF.

This chain uses TRBV10-1 with TRBJ2-1; the D is unclear. With 0 bases removed from V and 4 bases from J, the gap between germline ends came to 7 bases. Germline V CDR1 and CDR2: WNHNN, SYGVQD (reference sequence). The CDR3 runs 14 residues. The CDR3 DNA reads as TGCGCCAGCAGTGAGTCCGTGGGATACAATGAGCAGTTCTTC. Its protein is CASSESVGYNEQFF.

This clonotype was counted a single time. One junction end does not reproduce the germline sequence, and a read error may be involved. The V call is TRBV5-5, the J call TRBJ1-2; a weak D match, TRBD1 (5 bases). The CDR3 has 15 residues. The germline CDR1 and CDR2 sequences are SGHKS and YYEKEE (reference sequence). CDR3 protein: CASSLVEGPNYGYTF. CDR3 bases: TGTGCCAGCAGCTTGGTGGAGGGACCAAACTACGGCTACACCTTC.

This clonotype was found many times. The genes are TRBV7-8 and TRBJ1-2; TRBD1 matches at 7 bases. The J segment lost 0 bases and the V segment lost 5 bases, leaving 6 bases of the junction unmatched. Germline CDR1 SGHVS, CDR2 FQNEAQ. CDR3 size: 15 residues. For the CDR3, the DNA is TGTGCCAGCAGCACCCGGACAGGAGCTAACTATGGCTACACCTTC. Amino acids: CASSTRTGANYGYTF. Combining the CDR3 with reference TRBV7-8 and TRBJ1-2 gives the whole variable domain GAGVSQSPRYKVAKRGQDVALRCDPISGHVSLFWYQQALGQGPEFLTYFQNEAQLDKSGLPSDRFFAERPEGSVSTLKIQRTQQEDSAVYLCASSTRTGANYGYTFGSGTRLTVV.

The sample holds a few counts of this clonotype. The chain is built from TRBV5-1 and TRBJ1-1; TRBD1 matches 7 bases. V lost 2 bases to trimming and J lost 3 bases; unmatched junction nucleotides: 10. In germline, CDR1 is SGHRS, CDR2 YFSETQ. The CDR3 covers 16 residues. As DNA, the CDR3 is TGCGCCAGCAGCTTACGCGGGACAGTTGGGGACACTGAAGCTTTCTTT. Translated: CASSLRGTVGDTEAFF.

CDR3 in DNA: TGCAGTGCTAGGCCGAGGACTGGTTCACAAGAGACCCAGTACTTC. This encodes CSARPRTGSQETQYF. The rearrangement joins TRBV20-1 to TRBJ2-5, with a weak D call TRBD2 (5 bases). In germline, CDR1 is DFQATT, CDR2 SNEGSKA (reference sequence). Trimming pared 3 bases from V and 2 bases from J, leaving 16 bases between. This CDR3 has 15 residues.

This clonotype turned up a few times. The chain has TRBV20-1 and TRBJ2-5; D might be TRBD2 (5 bases). This CDR3 contains 13 residues. Germline V lookup: CDR1 DFQATT, CDR2 SNEGSKA (reference sequence). The V gene lost 0 bases and the J gene lost 5 bases, with 10 bases spanning the gap. CDR3 sequence reads: CSARDSVDETQYF. The CDR3 DNA is TGCAGTGCTAGAGATAGCGTCGATGAGACCCAGTACTTC.

This clonotype was picked up many times. The V and J genes are TRBV6-1 and TRBJ2-5; 11 bases are a match to TRBD2. Losses at the gene ends were 5 bases for V and 5 bases for J; bases not matched to a gene: 7. CDR3 length: 15 amino acids. Germline assignment: CDR1 MNHNS and CDR2 SASEGT. The CDR3 coding sequence is TGTGCCAGCAGTAGTAGCGGGGGGGCCAGGGAGACCCAGTACTTC. Protein sequence: CASSSSGGARETQYF.

This sequence joins TRBV20-1 and TRBJ2-7; 10 bases map to TRBD2. CDR3 length: 13 amino acids. Germline V gene lookup returns CDR1 DFQATT and CDR2 SNEGSKA (reference sequence). V shed 6 bases, J shed 3 bases, and the junction held 5 bases outside the gene matches. The chain's CDR3 is CSAPLAGLYEQYF. The DNA for the CDR3 is TGCAGTGCACCACTAGCGGGGCTCTACGAGCAGTACTTC.

The V and J genes are TRBV28 and TRBJ1-2; 7 nucleotides line up with TRBD1. The V gene end was trimmed by 6 bases and the J gene end by 2 bases; junction bases not matched to a gene: 6. This CDR3 has 14 residues. The V gene's germline CDR1 is MDHEN and CDR2 SYDVKM. The CDR3 here is CASSSPGQNYGYTF. DNA of the CDR3: TGTGCCAGCAGCTCACCGGGACAGAACTATGGCTACACCTTC.